Presented here are 30 T cell receptor beta chains from one specimen sequenced in a study of blood T cells in healthy people across ages. Combining a sample-barcoded 5' primer with a J-beta primer mix, a second PCR ran for about 7 to 12 cycles. A single record per CDR3 protein comes from TCRdb applying MiXCR to the 5' RACE reads. The table includes 1.5 million to 2 million distinct CDR3 sequences, approximately 28% detected once. The sequenced sample was blood. These receptors came from a woman younger than 45 in good health.

This clonotype was recorded a few times. The CDR3 coding sequence is TGCGCCAGCAGCTCGGAAGGTTGGACTGGGGCCAACGTCCTGACTTTC. It translates to CASSSEGWTGANVLTF. The chain has TRBV5-1 and TRBJ2-6; no reliable D call. This CDR3 is built from 16 residues. V shed 3 bases and J shed 2 bases, with 12 bases lying between them. The germline CDR1 and CDR2 sequences are SGHRS and YFSETQ.

This clonotype was detected only a few times. The chain links TRBV4-1 to TRBJ1-5, with 7 bases fitting TRBD1. The CDR3 consists of 15 residues. Looked up from germline, CDR1 is MGHRA and CDR2 is YSYEKL. The J segment lost 5 bases and the V segment lost 4 bases, leaving 8 bases of the junction unmatched. The DNA for the CDR3 is TGCGCCAGCAGCCTAGACAGGGAACGAGATCAGCCCCAGCATTTT. Translated: CASSLDRERDQPQHF.

This clonotype occurred a few times. The chain links TRBV12-3 or TRBV12-4 to TRBJ1-2, with 12 bases matching TRBD1. The V gene end was trimmed by 6 bases and the J gene end by 4 bases; junction bases not matched to a gene: 6. CDR3 length: 15 amino acids. The CDR3 region is CASSRRDRGPYGYTF. The CDR3 DNA follows: TGTGCCAGCAGCCGCCGGGACAGGGGGCCCTATGGCTACACCTTC.

The rearrangement links TRBV7-9 to TRBJ2-3; weak D call: TRBD2 (7 bases). The CDR3 has 16 amino acids. V dropped 0 bases and J dropped 7 bases, with 17 bases sitting between them. Germline V gene data show CDR1 as SEHNR and CDR2 as FQNEAQ (reference sequence). The CDR3 bases are TGTGCCAGCAGCTTAGCGGGGGGGCCGACTACGAATACGCAGTATTTT. It encodes CASSLAGGPTTNTQYF.

This clonotype has more than one count but fewer than ten. The CDR3 bases are TGTGCCAGCAGCCAAGTTGCCGGACAGTTACTTGATGAGCAGTTCTTC. Protein product: CASSQVAGQLLDEQFF. The V and J genes are TRBV14 and TRBJ2-1, with D perhaps TRBD1 (6 bases). The CDR3 is 16 amino acids. Germline V CDR1 and CDR2: SGHDN, FVKESK. V was clipped by 1 base and J by 8 bases, with 18 bases between them.

The CDR3 DNA reads as TGCGCCAGCAGCTTAACCCTCGGGACTGAAGCTTTCTTT. Translated, it gives CASSLTLGTEAFF. This chain links TRBV5-1 with TRBJ1-1; D not resolved. The CDR3 contains 13 residues. Trimming took 2 bases from V and 5 from J, leaving 10 bases between them. Per the germline V gene, CDR1 is SGHRS and CDR2 is YFSETQ.

CDR3 loop: CAWSPIRGQQYTEAFF. The CDR3 DNA reads TGTGCCTGGAGTCCTATTAGGGGACAGCAGTACACTGAAGCTTTCTTT. The rearrangement uses TRBV30 and TRBJ1-1; TRBD1 matches at 7 bases. The length of the CDR3 is 16 residues. The germline V gene has CDR1 GTSNPN and CDR2 SVGIG (reference sequence). Trimming took 2 bases from V and 3 from J; bases not matched to a gene: 12.

In the case of this clonotype: With a much larger clone just one base away, this may be a read error. J is TRBJ2-1 and V is TRBV7-3; the D gene is possibly TRBD2 (6 bases). Trimming removed 5 bases at V and 5 bases at J, with 16 bases between. CDR3 length: 15 residues. The V gene's germline CDR1 is SGHTA and CDR2 FQGTGA. The DNA for the CDR3 is TGTGCCAGCAGCGCGTCCGGGACTCGGCACAATGAGCAGTTCTTC. It is translated as CASSASGTRHNEQFF.

The table lists this clonotype with a few counts. This chain connects TRBV9 to TRBJ2-7; TRBD1 might be the D (5 bases). The ends were cut back, 5 bases at V and 2 bases at J, with 14 bases in the middle. There are 14 residues in the CDR3. CDR1 and CDR2 from the germline V gene are SGDLS and YYNGEE. The CDR3 loop reads CASSLAMGPYEQYF. CDR3 DNA sequence: TGTGCCAGCAGTTTGGCGATGGGGCCCTACGAGCAGTACTTC.

V usage is TRBV13 and J usage is TRBJ2-1; D tentatively reads TRBD1 or TRBD2 (5 bases each). The CDR3 is made up of 16 amino acids. Germline CDR1 reads PRHDT; CDR2 reads FYEKMQ (reference sequence). The V gene lost 5 bases and the J gene lost 7 bases, with 21 bases spanning the gap. As DNA, the CDR3 is TGTGCCAGCAGCGCCTCAGGGTTCGGGGTGGGGAATGAGCAGTTCTTC. The encoded protein is CASSASGFGVGNEQFF.

In this sample, this clonotype turned up a few times. This sequence joins TRBV20-1 and TRBJ2-3; D not resolved. CDR3 length: 13 amino acids. With 3 bases removed from V and 2 bases from J, the gap between germline ends came to 9 bases. Germline loops: CDR1 DFQATT, CDR2 SNEGSKA (reference sequence). CDR3: CSARIRLTDTQYF. CDR3 sequence (DNA): TGCAGTGCTAGGATCAGGCTCACAGATACGCAGTATTTT.

This clonotype was found a few times. The V and J genes are TRBV5-1 and TRBJ2-2, with 12 nucleotides matching TRBD2. Per the germline V gene, CDR1 is SGHRS and CDR2 is YFSETQ. The length of the CDR3 is 15 residues. V dropped 5 bases and J dropped 4; count of bases not matched to a gene: 3. Here the CDR3 reads CASSRTSGATGELFF. The CDR3 bases are TGCGCCAGCAGTCGGACTAGCGGGGCCACCGGGGAGCTGTTTTTT.

Only a few counts were recorded for this clonotype. The chain recombines TRBV7-2 with TRBJ2-7; D call uncertain. The germline V gene has CDR1 SGHTA and CDR2 FQGNSA. The CDR3 is made up of 13 amino acids. Between the trimmed V and J ends, which lost 5 bases and 2 bases, there was a span of 10 bases. The CDR3 DNA sequence: TGTGCCAGCAGCGTCAACGGTCCCTACGAGCAGTACTTC. Amino acid sequence: CASSVNGPYEQYF. Drawing the rest from reference TRBV7-2 and TRBJ2-7, the complete variable domain is GAGVSQSPSNKVTEKGKDVELRCDPISGHTALYWYRQSLGQGLEFLIYFQGNSAPDKSGLPSDRFSAERTGGSVSTLTIQRTQQEDSAVYLCASSVNGPYEQYFGPGTRLTVT.

This clonotype was seen repeatedly, ten times or more. This chain joins TRBV29-1 and TRBJ2-7; no clear D. In germline, CDR1 is SQVTM, CDR2 ANQGSEA. The CDR3 has 10 amino acids. V was shortened by 4 bases and J by 4 bases, with 5 bases between the two germline ends. CDR3 sequence: CSVGQYEQYF. The CDR3 nucleotides read TGCAGCGTTGGCCAGTACGAGCAGTACTTC.

This clonotype was counted only a few times. The chain carries TRBV20-1 and TRBJ2-2, with 8 bases fitting TRBD2. The V gene's germline CDR1 is DFQATT and CDR2 SNEGSKA (reference sequence). This CDR3 contains 16 residues. Trimming removed 1 base from V and 7 bases from J; junction bases left unmatched: 11. CDR3 nucleotide sequence: TGCAGTGCTAGAGTACGGCGGGGGGACCGAAACGGGGAGCTGTTTTTT. This codes for CSARVRRGDRNGELFF.

This rearrangement joins TRBV7-9 to TRBJ2-1; 11 bases align to TRBD1. Per germline, CDR1 SEHNR and CDR2 FQNEAQ (reference sequence). The CDR3 is 15 residues long. The V gene end was trimmed by 3 bases and the J gene end by 7 bases; junction bases not matched to a gene: 5. CDR3 residues: CASSFTGQGENEQFF. The CDR3 DNA reads TGTGCCAGCAGCTTCACGGGACAGGGGGAGAATGAGCAGTTCTTC.

For this clonotype: It may be a read error: a sequence one base away is much more abundant. The J gene is TRBJ2-7, the V gene TRBV20-1; no clear D. The V gene lost 2 bases and the J gene lost 0 bases, with 11 bases spanning the gap. This CDR3 is built from 14 residues. CDR1 is DFQATT, CDR2 SNEGSKA, per germline (reference sequence). The CDR3 loop reads CSARSEPRSYEQYF. DNA of the CDR3: TGCAGTGCTAGATCGGAACCACGCTCCTACGAGCAGTACTTC.

This clonotype was seen repeatedly, ten times or more. The J gene is TRBJ2-5, the V gene TRBV6-5; the D is unclear. V gave up 5 bases and J gave up 7 bases, with 14 bases separating them. There are 13 residues in the CDR3. The V gene's germline CDR1 is MNHEY and CDR2 SVGAGI. CDR3 in DNA: TGTGCCAGCAGTCCCCGGGCCCCAGGGACCCAGTACTTC. It is translated as CASSPRAPGTQYF.

This clonotype came up a few times. This sequence joins TRBV4-1 and TRBJ1-5, with D perhaps matching TRBD1 (5 bases). The CDR3 totals 15 residues. V lost 3 bases, J lost 1 base, and 10 bases lay in between. Germline-derived CDR1 and CDR2 are MGHRA and YSYEKL. This chain's CDR3 is CASSHRQLSNQPQHF. The DNA of the CDR3 is TGCGCCAGCAGCCATCGACAGCTAAGCAATCAGCCCCAGCATTTT.

This clonotype occurred many times. J is TRBJ2-5 and V is TRBV11-2; D may be TRBD1 (6 bases). V lost 8 bases to trimming and J lost 5 bases, with 18 bases between them. Germline V CDR1 and CDR2: SGHAT, FQNNGV. This CDR3 comprises 14 residues. The CDR3 nucleotides are TGTGCCAGCGCTTTCAGGACAGACCTGGAGACCCAGTACTTC. Translated, it gives CASAFRTDLETQYF. The variable domain in full, with the rest retrieved from reference TRBV11-2 and TRBJ2-5, is EAGVAQSPRYKIIEKRQSVAFWCNPISGHATLYWYQQILGQGPKLLIQFQNNGVVDDSQLPKDRFSAERLKGVDSTLKIQPAKLEDSAVYLCASAFRTDLETQYFGPGTRLLVL.

The CDR3 reads CASSFKRDNEQFF. The CDR3 nucleotides read TGTGCCAGCAGCTTCAAAAGGGACAATGAGCAGTTCTTC. J is TRBJ2-1 and V is TRBV7-6; D unclear. From germline, CDR1 is SGHVS and CDR2 FNYEAQ. Trimming took 3 bases from V and 5 from J, leaving 8 bases between them. The CDR3 totals 13 residues.

This chain connects TRBV21-1 to TRBJ2-7; no check of the table's D call, TRBD2, against the DNA was made. TRBV21-1 is designated a pseudogene. The CDR3 length is 12 residues. This CDR3 reads CAKGPQTYEQYF. For the CDR3, the DNA is TGTGCCAAAGGGCCCCAAACCTACGAGCAGTACTTC.

The V gene is TRBV20-1, the J gene TRBJ1-5; D is unclear. The CDR3 runs 16 residues. Trimming pared 3 bases from V and 0 bases from J, leaving 15 bases between. The germline CDR1 and CDR2 sequences are DFQATT and SNEGSKA (reference sequence). The CDR3 here is CSARGRLINSNQPQHF. Written as DNA, the CDR3 is TGCAGTGCTAGGGGTAGACTGATTAATAGCAATCAGCCCCAGCATTTT.

Concerning this clonotype: Possible read error: a much larger clone is one base away. The chain has TRBV29-1 and TRBJ2-1, with 9 nucleotides matching TRBD2. Germline V gene lookup returns CDR1 SQVTM and CDR2 ANQGSEA. The trim removed 8 bases at V and 8 bases at J, leaving 13 bases unmatched. CDR3 length: 14 residues. The CDR3 bases are TGCAGCACCGATAGCGGGAGACGAGGTGATGAGCAGTTCTTC. This gives the protein CSTDSGRRGDEQFF.

A note on this clonotype: Being one base from a much bigger clone, this may be a read error. The rearrangement links TRBV7-2 to TRBJ2-3, with 7 bases identical to TRBD2. J lost 0 bases, V lost 5 bases, and 5 bases had no gene match. The CDR3 has 15 residues. Germline-derived CDR1 and CDR2 are SGHTA and FQGNSA. The CDR3 sequence is CASSPSGHSTDTQYF. CDR3 nucleotides: TGTGCCAGCAGCCCTAGCGGTCATAGCACAGATACGCAGTATTTT. Filled out from reference TRBV7-2 and TRBJ2-3, the complete variable domain reads GAGVSQSPSNKVTEKGKDVELRCDPISGHTALYWYRQSLGQGLEFLIYFQGNSAPDKSGLPSDRFSAERTGGSVSTLTIQRTQQEDSAVYLCASSPSGHSTDTQYFGPGTRLTVL.

The rearrangement links TRBV29-1 to TRBJ2-7; a possible D gene is TRBD1 (6 bases). V gave up 7 bases and J gave up 7 bases, with 17 bases separating them. The CDR3 contains 12 residues. Germline loops: CDR1 SQVTM, CDR2 ANQGSEA. The CDR3 sequence: CSASDRTGEQYF. The CDR3 DNA sequence: TGCAGCGCTTCGGACAGAACGGGAGAGCAGTACTTC.

V usage is TRBV27 and J usage is TRBJ2-5; 8 bases agree with TRBD1. The CDR3 is made up of 15 amino acids. Germline V CDR1 and CDR2: MNHEY, SMNVEV (reference sequence). V shed 5 bases, J shed 3 bases, and the junction held 8 bases outside the gene matches. The CDR3 spells CASSTPQGVKETQYF. CDR3 DNA sequence: TGTGCCAGCAGTACCCCACAGGGGGTGAAAGAGACCCAGTACTTC.

The chain employs TRBV20-1 and TRBJ2-1; tentative D call: TRBD2 (6 bases). Germline V gene data show CDR1 as DFQATT and CDR2 as SNEGSKA (reference sequence). This CDR3 has 16 residues. The germline V and J ends were trimmed by 0 bases and 1 base, with 13 bases remaining between them. In DNA, the CDR3 is TGCAGTGCTAGAGATCCGCGGGAAGGGTCCTACAATGAGCAGTTCTTC. This sequence encodes CSARDPREGSYNEQFF.

Note on this clonotype: This may come from a read error, since a much larger clone is one base off. The chain employs TRBV20-1 and TRBJ1-2; D remains unclear. The germline V gene encodes CDR1 DFQATT and CDR2 SNEGSKA (reference sequence). Trimming stripped 6 bases from V and 2 bases from J, with 13 bases between. This CDR3 has 13 amino acids. The CDR3 DNA reads TGCAGTGCCGAGGCCGGAAGAAACTATGGCTACACCTTC. The encoded protein is CSAEAGRNYGYTF.

Worth noting for this clonotype: Compared with germline, one end of the junction differs, possibly owing to a read error. V is TRBV3-1 and J is TRBJ1-1; D not resolved. Germline V gene data show CDR1 as LGHDT and CDR2 as YNNKEL (reference sequence). The CDR3 spans 15 residues. CDR3 nucleotides: TGTGCCAGCAGCCAAGACCTTAGGATGAAAACTGAAGCTTTCTTT. Protein product: CASSQDLRMKTEAFF.